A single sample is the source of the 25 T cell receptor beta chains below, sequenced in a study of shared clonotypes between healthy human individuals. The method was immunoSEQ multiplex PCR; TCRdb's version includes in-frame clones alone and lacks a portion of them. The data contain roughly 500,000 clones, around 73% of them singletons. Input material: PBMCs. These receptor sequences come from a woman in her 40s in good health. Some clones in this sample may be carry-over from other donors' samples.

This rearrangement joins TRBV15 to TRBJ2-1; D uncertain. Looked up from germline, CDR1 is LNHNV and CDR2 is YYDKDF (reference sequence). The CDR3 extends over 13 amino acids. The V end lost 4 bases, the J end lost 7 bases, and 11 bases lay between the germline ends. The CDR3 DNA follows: TGTGCCACCAGCACCGAGGTGGGGAATGAGCAGTTCTTC. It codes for CATSTEVGNEQFF.

CDR3 DNA sequence: TGTGCCATCAGTGAAGACCCCCACACCGGGGAGCTGTTTTTT. Protein product: CAISEDPHTGELFF. The chain carries TRBV10-3 and TRBJ2-2; no definite D call. The CDR3 runs 14 residues. The V end lost 3 bases, the J end lost 3 bases, and 8 bases lay between the germline ends. Germline V gene lookup returns CDR1 ENHRY and CDR2 SYGVKD.

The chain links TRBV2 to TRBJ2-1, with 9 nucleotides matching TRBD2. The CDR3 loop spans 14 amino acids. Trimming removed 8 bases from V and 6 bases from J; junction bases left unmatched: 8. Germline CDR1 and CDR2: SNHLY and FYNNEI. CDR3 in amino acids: CASPGREGTNEQFF. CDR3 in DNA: TGTGCCAGCCCCGGGCGGGAGGGCACCAATGAGCAGTTCTTC.

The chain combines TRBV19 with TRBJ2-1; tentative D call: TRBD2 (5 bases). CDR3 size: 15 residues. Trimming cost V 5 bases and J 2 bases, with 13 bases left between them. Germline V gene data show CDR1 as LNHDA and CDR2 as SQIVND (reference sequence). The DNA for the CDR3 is TGTGCCAGTAGTGATAGCGTCCCGGCCTACAATGAGCAGTTCTTC. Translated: CASSDSVPAYNEQFF.

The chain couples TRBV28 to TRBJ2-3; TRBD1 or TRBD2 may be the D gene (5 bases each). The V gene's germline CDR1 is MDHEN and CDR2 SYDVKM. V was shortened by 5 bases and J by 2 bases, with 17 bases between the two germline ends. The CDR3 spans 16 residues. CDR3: CASSRGLGDLTDTQYF. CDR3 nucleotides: TGTGCCAGCAGTCGTGGCCTAGGGGACCTCACAGATACGCAGTATTTT.

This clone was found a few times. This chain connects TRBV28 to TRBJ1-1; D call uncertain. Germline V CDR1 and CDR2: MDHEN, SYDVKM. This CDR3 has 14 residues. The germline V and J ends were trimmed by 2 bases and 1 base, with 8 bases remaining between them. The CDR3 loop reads CASSLTLPNTEAFF. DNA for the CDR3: TGTGCCAGCAGTTTAACACTACCGAACACTGAAGCTTTCTTT.

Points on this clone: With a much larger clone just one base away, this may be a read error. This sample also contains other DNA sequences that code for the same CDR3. CDR3 in amino acids: CASSLEASGSSYNEQFF. In nucleotides, the CDR3 is TGCGCCAGCAGCTTGGAGGCTAGCGGGAGTAGTTACAATGAGCAGTTCTTC. The genes are TRBV5-1 and TRBJ2-1; TRBD2 matches 10 bases. Per germline, CDR1 SGHRS and CDR2 YFSETQ. This CDR3 region has 17 residues. V lost 0 bases and J lost 4; bases outside the gene matches: 7.

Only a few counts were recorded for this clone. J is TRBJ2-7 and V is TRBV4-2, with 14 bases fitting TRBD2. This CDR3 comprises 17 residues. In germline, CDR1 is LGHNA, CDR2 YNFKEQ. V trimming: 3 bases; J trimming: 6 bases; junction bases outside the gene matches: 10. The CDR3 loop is CASSQFGTSGSPREQYF. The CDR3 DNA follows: TGTGCCAGCAGCCAGTTCGGGACTAGCGGGAGTCCTCGCGAGCAGTACTTC.

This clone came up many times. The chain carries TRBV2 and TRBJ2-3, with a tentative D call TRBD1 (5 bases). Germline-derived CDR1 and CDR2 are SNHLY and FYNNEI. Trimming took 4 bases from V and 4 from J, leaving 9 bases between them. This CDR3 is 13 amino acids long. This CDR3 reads CASSVAGSDTQYF. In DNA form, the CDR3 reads TGTGCCAGCAGTGTGGCAGGGTCAGATACGCAGTATTTT.

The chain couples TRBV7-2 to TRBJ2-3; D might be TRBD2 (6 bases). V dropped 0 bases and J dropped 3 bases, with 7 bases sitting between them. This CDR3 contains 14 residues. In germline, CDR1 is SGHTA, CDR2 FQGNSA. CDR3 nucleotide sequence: TGTGCCAGCAGCTTAGCCCTAGCGACAGATACGCAGTATTTT. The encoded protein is CASSLALATDTQYF.

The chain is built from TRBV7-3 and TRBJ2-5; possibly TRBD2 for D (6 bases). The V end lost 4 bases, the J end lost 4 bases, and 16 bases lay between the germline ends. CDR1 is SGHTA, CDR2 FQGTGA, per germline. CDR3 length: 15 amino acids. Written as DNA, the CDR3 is TGTGCCAGCAGCTCCGGGGGTGCCGGTGGAGAGACCCAGTACTTC. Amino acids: CASSSGGAGGETQYF.

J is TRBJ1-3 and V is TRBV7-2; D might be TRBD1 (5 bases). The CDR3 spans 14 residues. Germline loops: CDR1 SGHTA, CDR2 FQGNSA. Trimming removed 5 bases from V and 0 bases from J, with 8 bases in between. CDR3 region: CASSAGTSGNTIYF. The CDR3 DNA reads TGTGCCAGCAGCGCTGGGACCTCTGGAAACACCATATATTTT. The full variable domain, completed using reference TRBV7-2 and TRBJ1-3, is GAGVSQSPSNKVTEKGKDVELRCDPISGHTALYWYRQSLGQGLEFLIYFQGNSAPDKSGLPSDRFSAERTGGSVSTLTIQRTQQEDSAVYLCASSAGTSGNTIYFGEGSWLTVV.

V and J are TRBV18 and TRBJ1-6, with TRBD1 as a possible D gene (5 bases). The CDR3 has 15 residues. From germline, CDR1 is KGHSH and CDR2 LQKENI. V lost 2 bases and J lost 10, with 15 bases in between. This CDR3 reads CASSPADTVGSPLHF. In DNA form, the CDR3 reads TGTGCCAGCTCACCAGCGGACACGGTGGGGTCACCCCTCCACTTT.

The CDR3 loop reads CASGGRVDEKLFF. CDR3 DNA: TGTGCCAGTGGGGGCAGGGTTGACGAAAAACTGTTTTTT. The chain combines TRBV6-1 with TRBJ1-4; perhaps TRBD1 as D (6 bases). Trimming took 9 bases from V and 8 from J, leaving 16 bases between them. The CDR3 length is 13 residues. Germline assignment: CDR1 MNHNS and CDR2 SASEGT.

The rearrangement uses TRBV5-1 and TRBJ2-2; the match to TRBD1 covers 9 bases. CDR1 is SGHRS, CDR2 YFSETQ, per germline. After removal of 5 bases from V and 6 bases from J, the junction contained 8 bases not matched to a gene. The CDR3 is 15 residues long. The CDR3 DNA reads TGCGCCAGCAGGGCCGGACAGGGGTGGGCCGGGGAGCTGTTTTTT. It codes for CASRAGQGWAGELFF.

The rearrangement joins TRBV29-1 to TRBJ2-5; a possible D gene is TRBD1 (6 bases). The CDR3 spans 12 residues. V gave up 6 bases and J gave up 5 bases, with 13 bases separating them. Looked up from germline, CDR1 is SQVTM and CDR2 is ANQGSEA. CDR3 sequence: CSVGRTGETQYF. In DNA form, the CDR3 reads TGCAGCGTCGGACGAACAGGGGAGACCCAGTACTTC.

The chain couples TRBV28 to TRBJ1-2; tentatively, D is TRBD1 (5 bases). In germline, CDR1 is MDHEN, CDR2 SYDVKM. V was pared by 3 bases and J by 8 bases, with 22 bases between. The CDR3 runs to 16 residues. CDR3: CASSLQWGGTGRGYTF. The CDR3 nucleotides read TGTGCCAGCAGTTTGCAATGGGGGGGTACAGGAAGAGGCTACACCTTC.

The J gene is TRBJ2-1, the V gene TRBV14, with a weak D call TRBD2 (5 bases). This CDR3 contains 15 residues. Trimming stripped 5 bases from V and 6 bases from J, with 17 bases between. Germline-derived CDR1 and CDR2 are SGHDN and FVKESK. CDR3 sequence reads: CASSAWTAPGNEQFF. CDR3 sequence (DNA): TGTGCCAGCAGCGCCTGGACTGCACCTGGCAATGAGCAGTTCTTC.

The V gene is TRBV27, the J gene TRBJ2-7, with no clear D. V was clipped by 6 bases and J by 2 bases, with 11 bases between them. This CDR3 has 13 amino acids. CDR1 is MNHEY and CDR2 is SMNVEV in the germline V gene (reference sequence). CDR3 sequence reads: CASSRTGPYEQYF. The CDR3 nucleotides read TGTGCCAGCAGCCGGACCGGTCCCTACGAGCAGTACTTC.

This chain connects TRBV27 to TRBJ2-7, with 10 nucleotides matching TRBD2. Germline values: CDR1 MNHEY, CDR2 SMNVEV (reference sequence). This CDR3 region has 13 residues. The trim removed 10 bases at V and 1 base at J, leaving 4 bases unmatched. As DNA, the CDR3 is TGTGCCACCGCTAGCGGGAGATCCTACGAGCAGTACTTC. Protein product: CATASGRSYEQYF.

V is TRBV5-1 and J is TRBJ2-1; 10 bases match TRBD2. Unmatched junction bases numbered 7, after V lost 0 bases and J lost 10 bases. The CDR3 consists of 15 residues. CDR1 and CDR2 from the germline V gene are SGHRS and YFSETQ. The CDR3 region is CASSLESSGSREQFF. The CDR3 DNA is TGCGCCAGCAGCTTGGAGTCTAGCGGGAGTAGGGAGCAGTTCTTC.

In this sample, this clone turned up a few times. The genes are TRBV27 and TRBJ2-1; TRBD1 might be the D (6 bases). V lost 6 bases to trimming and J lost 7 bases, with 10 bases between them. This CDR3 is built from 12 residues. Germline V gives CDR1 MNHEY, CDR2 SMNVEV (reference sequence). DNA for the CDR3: TGTGCCAGCAGAAGACAGGTTAATGAGCAGTTCTTC. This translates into CASRRQVNEQFF.

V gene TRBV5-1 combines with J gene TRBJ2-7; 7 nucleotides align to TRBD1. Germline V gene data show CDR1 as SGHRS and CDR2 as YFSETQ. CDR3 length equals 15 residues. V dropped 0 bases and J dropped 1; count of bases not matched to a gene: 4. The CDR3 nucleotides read TGCGCCAGCAGCTTGGGAGGGGGCTGGTCCTACGAGCAGTACTTC. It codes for CASSLGGGWSYEQYF. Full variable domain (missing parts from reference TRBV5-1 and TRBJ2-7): KAGVTQTPRYLIKTRGQQVTLSCSPISGHRSVSWYQQTPGQGLQFLFEYFSETQRNKGNFPGRFSGRQFSNSRSEMNVSTLELGDSALYLCASSLGGGWSYEQYFGPGTRLTVT.

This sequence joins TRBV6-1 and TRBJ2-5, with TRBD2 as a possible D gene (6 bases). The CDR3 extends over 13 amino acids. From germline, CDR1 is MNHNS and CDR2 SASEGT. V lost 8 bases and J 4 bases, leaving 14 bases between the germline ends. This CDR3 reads CASRRERRETQYF. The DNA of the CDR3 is TGTGCCAGCCGACGGGAGAGGAGAGAGACCCAGTACTTC.

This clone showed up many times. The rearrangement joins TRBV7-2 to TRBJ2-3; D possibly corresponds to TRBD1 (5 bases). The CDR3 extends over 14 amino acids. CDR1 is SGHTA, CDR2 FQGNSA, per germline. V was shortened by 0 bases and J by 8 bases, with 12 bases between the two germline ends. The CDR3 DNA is TGTGCCAGCAGCTTAGCGGCAGGACACGTTACGCAGTATTTT. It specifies CASSLAAGHVTQYF.